This T cell receptor (beta chain) is from a study of identifying expanded T cells in peripheral blood. In this sample, this clone turned up a few times. Its target is not known. Clones were read by immunoSEQ multiplex PCR, and TCRdb kept only the in-frame ones, dropping some. The table lists about 91,000 clones, 85% to 90% of them singletons. Collection occurred without any documented infections or immune events in donors. Overall study findings and caveats: Over around two and four weeks, about 15 and 19 clones changed, versus roughly 1.2 between replicates. Variance in clone template counts between roughly 2-week samples significantly increased with total template count across all healthy donors.

CDR3 length equals 13 residues. Germline V gives CDR1 SGDLS, CDR2 YYNGEE. Trimming left V 6 bases short and J 6 bases short, with 15 bases between. The clonotype comes from a person between 18 and 69 years old in good health. V is TRBV9 and J is TRBJ1-2; D may be TRBD1 (6 bases). Sequences were obtained from blood. In DNA, the CDR3 is TGTGCCAGCACCACGAACAGGGACGATGGCTACACCTTC. Its translation is CASTTNRDDGYTF.